These 30 T cell receptor beta chains originate from one sample sequenced in a study of cytomegalovirus exposure and HLA in healthy donors. The data were produced by immunoSEQ multiplex PCR, yet TCRdb's version contains in-frame clones alone and is incomplete. The sample consists of some 150,000 clones, about 95% of them appearing once. Material: PBMCs. Receptors were obtained from a man between 18 and 29 years old in good health and CMV-seropositive.

The rearrangement joins TRBV11-3 to TRBJ1-1, with D hard to call. V was cut by 1 base and J by 4 bases, with 10 bases left in between. Germline lookup yields CDR1 SGHNT and CDR2 YENEEA. The CDR3 has 14 amino acids. The CDR3 sequence is CASSLVSSGTEAFF. The CDR3 DNA reads TGTGCCAGCAGCTTAGTCAGCTCGGGCACTGAAGCTTTCTTT.

The chain employs TRBV4-1 and TRBJ2-4; maybe TRBD2 (6 bases). This CDR3 is 17 amino acids long. The V end lost 4 bases, the J end lost 1 base, and 17 bases lay between the germline ends. Germline CDR1 is MGHRA and CDR2 is YSYEKL. CDR3 loop: CASSPFTGVSAKNIQYF. The DNA of the CDR3 is TGCGCCAGCAGCCCGTTCACGGGAGTGAGTGCCAAAAACATTCAGTACTTC.

The chain uses TRBV27 and TRBJ2-6; D ambiguous. Germline V gene data show CDR1 as MNHEY and CDR2 as SMNVEV (reference sequence). V was pared by 2 bases and J by 4 bases, with 18 bases between. The CDR3 spans 18 residues. In DNA form, the CDR3 reads TGTGCCAGCAGTTTAAGAAGCGATAGCCCTCTAGGGGCCAACGTCCTGACTTTC. Translated, it gives CASSLRSDSPLGANVLTF.

The V gene is TRBV5-1, the J gene TRBJ2-6; 7 positions agree with TRBD2. Germline values: CDR1 SGHRS, CDR2 YFSETQ. There are 15 residues in the CDR3. The trim removed 3 bases at V and 2 bases at J, leaving 2 bases unmatched. The DNA of the CDR3 is TGCGCCAGCAGCTCAGCGGGGCCTGGGGCCAACGTCCTGACTTTC. Translating gives CASSSAGPGANVLTF.

Here the CDR3 reads CASSDPLSPSTDTQYF. CDR3 coding DNA: TGTGCCAGCAGTGATCCCCTCTCTCCTAGCACAGATACGCAGTATTTT. The chain uses TRBV2 and TRBJ2-3; D unresolved. Germline V CDR1 and CDR2: SNHLY, FYNNEI. V gave up 3 bases and J gave up 0 bases, with 13 bases separating them. The CDR3 contains 16 residues.

The chain is built from TRBV6-1 and TRBJ2-5; possibly TRBD2 for D (5 bases). The CDR3 runs 13 residues. Trimming took 11 bases from V and 1 from J, leaving 14 bases between them. CDR1 is MNHNS and CDR2 is SASEGT in the germline V gene. The CDR3 coding sequence is TGTGCCTCGGCGAGGGCTCCCCAAGAGACCCAGTACTTC. Translating gives CASARAPQETQYF.

The CDR3 coding sequence is TGTGCCAGCAGCTTAATCCCCCCCGTGACAGGTTCCTACGAGCAGTACTTC. Translating it yields CASSLIPPVTGSYEQYF. The chain employs TRBV7-9 and TRBJ2-7, with D tentatively TRBD1 (6 bases). Germline V gives CDR1 SEHNR, CDR2 FQNEAQ (reference sequence). The CDR3 covers 17 residues. Trimming cost V 2 bases and J 1 base, with 18 bases left between them.

The CDR3 loop reads CASSSTQGPEETQYF. As DNA, the CDR3 is TGCGCCAGCAGCTCAACACAGGGGCCTGAGGAGACCCAGTACTTC. The rearrangement links TRBV5-1 to TRBJ2-5, with 7 bases that match TRBD1. The CDR3 covers 15 residues. CDR1 SGHRS and CDR2 YFSETQ come from the germline V gene. Trimming at V came to 3 bases and at J to 5 bases, leaving 10 bases not matched to a gene.

V gene TRBV10-3 combines with J gene TRBJ2-7; 9 nucleotides match TRBD1. This CDR3 contains 15 residues. V lost 7 bases and J lost 2; bases outside the gene matches: 9. Germline CDR1 is ENHRY and CDR2 is SYGVKD. CDR3 in DNA: TGTGCCATCATGACTTCGGGGGACAGGGCCTACGAGCAGTACTTC. Translating it yields CAIMTSGDRAYEQYF.

The genes are TRBV27 and TRBJ2-1; 11 bases are a match to TRBD1. This CDR3 comprises 15 residues. J lost 6 bases, V lost 0 bases, and 1 base had no gene match. Germline CDR1 reads MNHEY; CDR2 reads SMNVEV (reference sequence). CDR3 nucleotide sequence: TGTGCCAGCAGTTTATCCGGACAGGGGGCCAATGAGCAGTTCTTC. This sequence encodes CASSLSGQGANEQFF.

The chain combines TRBV29-1 with TRBJ2-7, with 11 bases aligning to TRBD2. Germline values: CDR1 SQVTM, CDR2 ANQGSEA. This CDR3 has 16 amino acids. V was pared by 3 bases and J by 2 bases, with 9 bases of the junction left unmatched. This chain's CDR3 is CSVDRQGTSGTYEQYF. CDR3 coding DNA: TGCAGCGTTGACCGACAGGGGACTAGCGGTACCTACGAGCAGTACTTC.

The chain couples TRBV28 to TRBJ2-7, with TRBD1 matching 10 bases. This CDR3 is built from 16 residues. V was pared by 2 bases and J by 2 bases, with 6 bases of the junction left unmatched. CDR1 MDHEN and CDR2 SYDVKM come from the germline V gene. As DNA, the CDR3 is TGTGCCAGCAGTTTACCCGGGACAGGGGTTCCCTACGAGCAGTACTTC. Translated, it gives CASSLPGTGVPYEQYF.

The gene calls are TRBV4-1 and TRBJ2-7, with D possibly TRBD2 on 5 matching bases. The CDR3 has 17 amino acids. Looked up from germline, CDR1 is MGHRA and CDR2 is YSYEKL. Deletions cut 2 bases from V and 6 bases from J, with 23 bases between. In DNA form, the CDR3 reads TGCGCCAGCAGCCAACGGTCCGACGGGGTCCCAGTTAGCGAGCAGTACTTC. Translated: CASSQRSDGVPVSEQYF.

The CDR3: CASSFPSYEQYF. The DNA of the CDR3 is TGTGCCAGCAGCTTCCCCTCTTACGAGCAGTACTTC. This sequence joins TRBV7-2 and TRBJ2-7; D is uncertain. The V and J ends lost 3 bases and 4 bases respectively, with 7 bases between them. The V gene's germline CDR1 is SGHTA and CDR2 FQGNSA. The CDR3 is 12 amino acids.

The V gene is TRBV29-1, the J gene TRBJ2-7; TRBD1 agrees at 7 bases. After removal of 6 bases from V and 5 bases from J, the junction contained 16 bases not matched to a gene. CDR3 length: 15 amino acids. CDR1 and CDR2 (germline): SQVTM, ANQGSEA. The CDR3 protein is CSVTTGPARIHEQYF. CDR3 coding DNA: TGCAGCGTGACGACAGGGCCAGCCAGGATTCACGAGCAGTACTTC.

A remark on this clone: The junction and the germline gene differ at one end; a read error may be behind it. The genes are TRBV6-6 and TRBJ2-7; D possibly corresponds to TRBD2 (5 bases). CDR1 is MNHNY and CDR2 is SVGAGI in the germline V gene (reference sequence). The CDR3 covers 15 residues. The CDR3 region is CASGYYGSISYEQYF. The CDR3 DNA sequence: TGTGCCAGCGGTTATTATGGGAGTATCTCCTACGAGCAGTACTTC.

J is TRBJ2-1 and V is TRBV30; 14 positions agree with TRBD2. CDR1 and CDR2 from the germline V gene are GTSNPN and SVGIG (reference sequence). This CDR3 region has 15 residues. Losses at the gene ends were 4 bases for V and 8 bases for J; bases not matched to a gene: 7. The CDR3 loop is CAWTPGLAGEDEQFF. Written as DNA, the CDR3 is TGTGCCTGGACGCCGGGACTAGCGGGAGAGGATGAGCAGTTCTTC.

J is TRBJ2-5 and V is TRBV2, with TRBD2 matching 11 bases. The V segment lost 5 bases and the J segment 7 bases; nucleotides outside the gene matches: 6. This CDR3 has 14 residues. Per germline, CDR1 SNHLY and CDR2 FYNNEI. The DNA for the CDR3 is TGTGCCAGCAGTTTAGCGGGAGGGCTTGGGACCCAGTACTTC. Amino acid sequence: CASSLAGGLGTQYF.

The chain links TRBV19 to TRBJ1-1, with 7 bases identical to TRBD1. V lost 3 bases and J lost 5; bases outside the gene matches: 9. The CDR3 covers 15 residues. In germline, CDR1 is LNHDA, CDR2 SQIVND (reference sequence). CDR3: CASSILTGVGTEAFF. The DNA for the CDR3 is TGTGCCAGTAGTATCCTAACAGGGGTGGGTACTGAAGCTTTCTTT.

The V and J genes are TRBV5-1 and TRBJ2-1, with TRBD1 matching over 7 bases. CDR1 and CDR2 from the germline V gene are SGHRS and YFSETQ. V shed 5 bases and J 9 bases; nucleotides not matched to a gene: 2. CDR3 length: 11 residues. The CDR3 here is CASSSGGEQFF. DNA of the CDR3: TGCGCCAGCAGTTCAGGGGGTGAGCAGTTCTTC. Supplemented by reference TRBV5-1 and TRBJ2-1, the full variable domain reads KAGVTQTPRYLIKTRGQQVTLSCSPISGHRSVSWYQQTPGQGLQFLFEYFSETQRNKGNFPGRFSGRQFSNSRSEMNVSTLELGDSALYLCASSSGGEQFFGPGTRLTVL.

The J gene is TRBJ2-3, the V gene TRBV15, with D unresolved. The CDR3 sequence is 19 residues long. Germline values: CDR1 LNHNV, CDR2 YYDKDF (reference sequence). Between the trimmed V and J ends, which lost 1 base and 2 bases, there was a span of 22 bases. The CDR3, as DNA: TGTGCCACCAGCAGAGGTCAACCCCAACTTGGAGATTACACAGATACGCAGTATTTT. It is translated as CATSRGQPQLGDYTDTQYF. Using reference TRBV15 and TRBJ2-3 for the parts outside the CDR3, the full variable domain is DAMVIQNPRYQVTQFGKPVTLSCSQTLNHNVMYWYQQKSSQAPKLLFHYYDKDFNNEADTPDNFQSRRPNTSFCFLDIRSPGLGDTAMYLCATSRGQPQLGDYTDTQYFGPGTRLTVL.

The rearrangement uses TRBV5-1 and TRBJ2-7; no clear D. V dropped 2 bases and J dropped 3 bases, with 18 bases sitting between them. The CDR3 contains 16 residues. Germline CDR1 reads SGHRS; CDR2 reads YFSETQ. The CDR3 protein is CASSLTDGVRFYEQYF. Written as DNA, the CDR3 is TGCGCCAGCAGCTTAACCGACGGAGTAAGGTTCTACGAGCAGTACTTC.

The V call is TRBV27, the J call TRBJ2-1, with D unclear. V lost 8 bases to trimming and J lost 5 bases, with 16 bases between them. The V gene's germline CDR1 is MNHEY and CDR2 SMNVEV (reference sequence). CDR3 length: 14 amino acids. The CDR3 loop reads CASGLFSSHNEQFF. The CDR3 DNA follows: TGTGCCAGCGGCCTTTTTTCGTCTCACAATGAGCAGTTCTTC.

V usage is TRBV6-1 and J usage is TRBJ1-5; 8 bases line up with TRBD1. This CDR3 has 19 residues. J lost 5 bases, V lost 4 bases, and 19 bases had no gene match. Germline CDR1 MNHNS, CDR2 SASEGT. The CDR3 coding sequence is TGTGCCAGCAGTGGCAGGACAGGGCAAGGGATTGTATCCGATCAGCCCCAGCATTTT. This sequence encodes CASSGRTGQGIVSDQPQHF.

The chain recombines TRBV4-1 with TRBJ2-1, with 7 nucleotides matching TRBD2. J was trimmed by 3 bases and V by 2 bases; bases with no gene match: 10. Germline loops: CDR1 MGHRA, CDR2 YSYEKL. This CDR3 is built from 17 residues. The CDR3 DNA reads TGCGCCAGCAGCCAAACGCCCCCGGGACTATACTACAATGAGCAGTTCTTC. Its protein product is CASSQTPPGLYYNEQFF.

This clone has a single count. The V and J genes are TRBV6-6 and TRBJ2-7; D not certain. CDR3 length: 12 amino acids. The germline V gene encodes CDR1 MNHNY and CDR2 SVGAGI (reference sequence). The V end was cut by 2 bases, the J end by 5 bases, with 7 bases between. The CDR3 sequence: CASSYRSDEQYF. The CDR3 bases are TGTGCCAGCAGTTACCGGTCCGACGAGCAGTACTTC.

The chain uses TRBV7-9 and TRBJ2-5; 8 bases align to TRBD1. Trimming took 5 bases from V and 4 from J; bases not matched to a gene: 9. This CDR3 has 15 amino acids. CDR1 is SEHNR, CDR2 FQNEAQ, per germline (reference sequence). Written as DNA, the CDR3 is TGTGCCAGCAGCCCACGACCTGGACAGGGAGAGACCCAGTACTTC. Translating it yields CASSPRPGQGETQYF.

The chain has TRBV5-6 and TRBJ2-2; 16 bases are shared with TRBD2. Trimming removed 4 bases from V and 3 bases from J; junction bases left unmatched: 9. There are 19 residues in the CDR3. Germline CDR1 reads SGHDT; CDR2 reads YYEEEE. The CDR3 DNA reads TGTGCCAGCAGCCAGGGGACTAGCGGGAGGGCCAGGGACACCGGGGAGCTGTTTTTT. Amino acids: CASSQGTSGRARDTGELFF.

The chain joins TRBV4-2 to TRBJ2-2; tentative D call: TRBD2 (6 bases). Trimming removed 2 bases from V and 4 bases from J, with 11 bases in between. The CDR3 covers 15 residues. From germline, CDR1 is LGHNA and CDR2 YNFKEQ. The CDR3 DNA is TGTGCCAGCAGCCAATTCGGGAGTGGCACCGGGGAGCTGTTTTTT. Translation: CASSQFGSGTGELFF.

This CDR3 reads CASSFKTGPAFF. The CDR3 DNA sequence: TGCGCCAGCAGCTTCAAGACAGGGCCAGCTTTCTTT. The chain couples TRBV5-1 to TRBJ1-1, with 7 bases aligning to TRBD1. The CDR3 runs to 12 residues. CDR1 is SGHRS and CDR2 is YFSETQ in the germline V gene. V shed 2 bases and J 10 bases; nucleotides not matched to a gene: 5.